The entry that follows covers one T cell receptor (beta chain) sequence. There is no known antigen for this receptor. No much larger clonotype is one base removed from it; base qualities were not supplied. The study profiled bulk TCR beta-chain repertoires in matched peripheral blood, tumor and adjacent normal breast tissue taken from approximately 16 patients with early-stage breast cancer. Before surgery, about 5-11 mL of whole blood was collected into EDTA tubes and then processed within 2 hours. Peripheral blood mononuclear cells were isolated by Ficoll-Paque centrifugation in SepMate-50 tubes. PBMCs were cryopreserved in aliquots of roughly 1.8 to 4 million cells in about 90% FBS with around 10% DMSO and kept in liquid nitrogen. Genomic DNA was extracted with the Qiagen AllPrep DNA/RNA Mini kit. Each sample was amplified as two independent genomic DNA replicates: 0.45 to 0.5 ug for blood and about 1.4 ug for tumor or normal breast. TCRB sequencing of genomic DNA was carried out with the ImmunoSeq Intro kit according to the manufacturer's instructions. Multiplex PCR ran around 30 cycles with proprietary primers and spike-in control sequences for absolute quantification. Single-end 150-bp reads were used to sequence an 87-bp fragment spanning the CDR3 plus the flanking V and J genes. Each lane of an Illumina MiSeq using version 3.0 chemistry carried seven multiplexed samples, with two replicates per sample. Regarding the original processing steps: The vendor's proprietary pipeline handled the raw data processing, merging both replicates into a single result for each sample. A clonotype was defined as productive rearrangements that share the same V-gene family, CDR3 amino acid sequence and J-gene segment. Clonality was calculated as 1 minus the normalized Shannon entropy (Pielou evenness) of TCRB abundances. To estimate T cell density, the total number of templates was divided by the input cell count, which was inferred from how much DNA went in. Total repertoire diversity and clonality were estimated with Recon using default parameters. Clonotypes with over 0.1% abundance in tumor and at least 32-fold higher abundance in tumor than in normal breast were defined as tumor-enriched. In its TCRdb copy, this immuneACCESS table keeps in-frame sequences only and misses some clones. Where compared with another copy, unresolved V genes explain less than half of these, and the others have no known cause. V, J and clone size are those of that table, while D and trimming were read from the DNA. The table for this sample lists more than 20,000 clones; about 76% of them were counted only once. The ten largest clones capture 25% to 35% of the sample.

The CDR3 goes from the cysteine to the phenylalanine over 16 residues. The read is trimmed to its CDR3 DNA, 48 bases read in frame from base 1. Based on the germline V gene, the CDR1 and CDR2 sequences are SGHRS and YFSETQ. V loses 1 base of germline sequence and J loses 4 bases, and the interval between the two ends is 17 bases. This sample was taken from a study of early stage breast cancer tumors (dated 2017 in TCRdb). Concerning the study at large: Of the roughly 15 invasive breast tumors, roughly 12 were found to be estrogen receptor-positive, progesterone receptor-positive and HER2-negative. About 65% of the 12 ER+/PR+/HER2- tumors were invasive ductal carcinomas, while the other four were invasive lobular carcinomas. A total of about 2.9 million templates, representing roughly 1,100,000 unique clonotypes, were detected across all samples. On average, each sample had roughly 10-fold read coverage.

What the authors observed across the whole study: Compared with adjacent normal breast tissue, tumors had approximately 2.5-fold higher T cell density and higher clonality. Repertoires from blood and normal breast were more alike than repertoires from blood and tumor, and in about 85% of the 16 patients, comparing each tissue with blood separated tumor from normal. Enriched TCRB sequences shared across patients were mostly commonly generated sequences, unlikely to play an important role in the tumor microenvironment. Sequencing bulk genomic DNA from unsorted cells could not capture chain pairing or functional markers like CD4, CD8 and FOXP3. Analysis by tumor subtype was prevented by the small cohort size.

This sequence was found in a person between 55 and 70 years old with breast cancer. Sequenced: blood. The sequence is built from TRBV5-1 and TRBJ2-5; possibly the D gene is TRBD2, per 5 matching bases. The DNA sequence is TGCGCCAGCAGCTTGTCGCCCCAGGACTTAGGAGAGACCCAGTACTTC. Translated, it reads CASSLSPQDLGETQYF.